These 2 T cell receptor beta chains share one sample of origin, sequenced in a study of T cells in localized non-small cell lung cancer. The data were produced by immunoSEQ multiplex PCR, yet TCRdb's version contains in-frame clones alone and is incomplete. The sample lists around 36,000 clones, 80% to 85% seen once, with approximately 7.4% in the top ten. The sample here was peripheral blood mononuclear cells, taken before any cancer treatment. Every receptor here comes from a male donor older than 55 with stage II lung adenocarcinoma.

This clone was seen once. V and J are TRBV7-2 and TRBJ2-7, with TRBD2 matching over 8 bases. The ends lost 3 bases at V and 5 bases at J; junction bases unmatched: 9. Germline V gives CDR1 SGHTA, CDR2 FQGNSA. The CDR3 is 15 residues long. CDR3 in amino acids: CASSFTAGALNEQYF. The CDR3 DNA follows: TGTGCCAGCAGCTTTACAGCGGGAGCTTTGAACGAGCAGTACTTC.

This chain links TRBV4-3 with TRBJ2-1, with D perhaps matching TRBD1 (5 bases). Trimming took off 0 bases at V and 3 bases at J, with 15 bases between the two ends. This CDR3 is built from 17 residues. Germline CDR1 and CDR2: LGHNA and YSLEER. The CDR3 loop reads CASSQDQDRGGYNEQFF. CDR3 bases: TGCGCCAGCAGCCAAGATCAAGATAGGGGTGGCTACAATGAGCAGTTCTTC.